This TCR beta chain was sequenced in a study of cytomegalovirus exposure and HLA in healthy donors. At the time of sampling, donors were nominally healthy, though unrecorded immune exposures were likely. This clone was seen a single time. Germline V gives CDR1 WNHNN, CDR2 SYGVQD (reference sequence). V trimming: 5 bases; J trimming: 0 bases; junction bases outside the gene matches: 5. There are 16 residues in the CDR3. The PCR ran on 60 Vbeta and 13 Jbeta primers. Original analysis: It was a later analysis that counted roughly 79 million unique TCR beta chains, of which approximately 11 million were shared. Clones were sequenced by immunoSEQ multiplex PCR, and TCRdb holds only the in-frame ones, with some missing. That table is the source of V, J and clone size, and D and trimming were worked out from the DNA. Of 35,000 to 50,000 clones in the sample, roughly half were seen once.

What was sequenced was PBMCs. The V call is TRBV10-1, the J call TRBJ2-3, with TRBD2 matching over 10 bases. This receptor was identified in a man aged 55 to 70 in good health and CMV-seronegative. The CDR3 nucleotides are TGCGCCAGCAGTCGGACTAGCGGAGGGAGCACAGATACGCAGTATTTT. Amino acid sequence: CASSRTSGGSTDTQYF.